What follows are 10 T cell receptor beta chains derived from one specimen sequenced in a study of blood T cell repertoires in COVID-19. TCRdb's copy holds only in-frame clones and misses some; the assay was immunoSEQ multiplex PCR. The profile shows tens of thousands of clones, around 80% of them singletons. The sequencing sample was made of peripheral blood. The receptors originated from a woman of 80 years or more with acute or convalescent COVID-19.

The chain is built from TRBV5-6 and TRBJ1-2; maybe TRBD1 (5 bases). CDR3 size: 14 residues. Germline loops: CDR1 SGHDT, CDR2 YYEEEE. V was shortened by 0 bases and J by 5 bases, with 11 bases between the two germline ends. The CDR3 protein is CASSLDPTEYGYTF. The CDR3 DNA follows: TGTGCCAGCAGCTTGGATCCGACAGAATATGGCTACACCTTC.

For the CDR3, the DNA is TGCGCCAGCAGAATCACATCCGATAGCAATCAGCCCCAGCATTTT. It is translated as CASRITSDSNQPQHF. This sequence joins TRBV5-1 and TRBJ1-5; no reliable D call. The V end was cut by 5 bases, the J end by 0 bases, with 12 bases between. The CDR3 is 15 amino acids. Germline assignment: CDR1 SGHRS and CDR2 YFSETQ.

This chain connects TRBV5-1 to TRBJ1-1; D possibly corresponds to TRBD1 (5 bases). Germline assignment: CDR1 SGHRS and CDR2 YFSETQ. The CDR3 runs to 13 residues. Trimming left V 4 bases short and J 2 bases short, with 9 bases between. The CDR3 reads CASSQGHNTEAFF. The CDR3 coding sequence is TGCGCCAGCAGCCAGGGCCATAACACTGAAGCTTTCTTT.

The J gene is TRBJ2-1, the V gene TRBV4-2; 8 positions agree with TRBD2. The V and J ends lost 4 bases and 9 bases, in that order; junction bases with no gene match: 11. The CDR3 loop spans 15 amino acids. CDR1 is LGHNA and CDR2 is YNFKEQ in the germline V gene. The CDR3 DNA reads TGTGCCAGCAGCCCGGGACTAGAACTACAGGGTGAGCAGTTCTTC. The encoded protein is CASSPGLELQGEQFF.

The chain has TRBV6-5 and TRBJ1-2; no definite D call. The CDR3 loop spans 15 amino acids. Germline CDR1 and CDR2: MNHEY and SVGAGI. Trimming took 2 bases from V and 0 from J, leaving 10 bases between them. The CDR3 bases are TGTGCCAGCAGTTACCGTAGCGGCACTAACTATGGCTACACCTTC. Protein product: CASSYRSGTNYGYTF.

This chain links TRBV11-3 with TRBJ2-1; D is unresolved. The CDR3 totals 15 residues. Germline CDR1 is SGHNT and CDR2 is YENEEA. V was cut by 0 bases and J by 9 bases, with 15 bases left in between. For the CDR3, the DNA is TGTGCCAGCAGCTTAGATAACGGTCCTTTTGGTGAGCAGTTCTTC. This encodes CASSLDNGPFGEQFF.

This chain links TRBV7-2 with TRBJ2-3; 7 bases line up with TRBD2. Germline CDR1 and CDR2: SGHTA and FQGNSA. V trimming: 3 bases; J trimming: 6 bases; junction bases outside the gene matches: 12. The CDR3 runs to 16 residues. In DNA form, the CDR3 reads TGTGCCAGCAGCTTCGCACCGGGACTACACGCGGATACGCAGTATTTT. Translated, it gives CASSFAPGLHADTQYF.

The chain couples TRBV29-1 to TRBJ2-7; D is possibly TRBD2 (5 bases). CDR1 and CDR2 from the germline V gene are SQVTM and ANQGSEA. The V gene lost 0 bases and the J gene lost 1 base, with 13 bases spanning the gap. This CDR3 has 15 residues. In DNA, the CDR3 is TGCAGCGTTGAAGATACGGGGATAGGGTCCTACGAGCAGTACTTC. It encodes CSVEDTGIGSYEQYF.

The chain uses TRBV18 and TRBJ1-3; D gene uncertain. The ends were cut back, 6 bases at V and 2 bases at J, with 26 bases in the middle. The germline V gene encodes CDR1 KGHSH and CDR2 LQKENI. CDR3 length: 19 residues. The CDR3 nucleotides are TGTGCCAGCTCCCGCACCGTTCCCCGGGGTGAATTAGCTGGAAACACCATATATTTT. It codes for CASSRTVPRGELAGNTIYF.

Many counts were recorded for this clone. CDR3 in DNA: TGTGCCAGTAGTATTCCGACTCGGCAGATGAACACTGAAGCTTTCTTT. Translating it yields CASSIPTRQMNTEAFF. The gene calls are TRBV19 and TRBJ1-1, with D hard to call. Germline lookup yields CDR1 LNHDA and CDR2 SQIVND (reference sequence). V was clipped by 3 bases and J by 0 bases, with 14 bases between them. The CDR3 loop spans 16 amino acids.